The next 25 T cell receptor beta chains were all read from a single sample in a study of cytomegalovirus exposure and HLA in healthy donors. PCR primers comprised 60 Vbeta and 13 Jbeta primers. Data came from immunoSEQ multiplex PCR; TCRdb stores just in-frame clones and leaves some out. Of about 160,000 clones in the sample, 65% to 85% were seen once. Sequenced material: PBMCs. All receptors come from a woman in her 30s in good health and CMV-seropositive.

This clone has only one observation. This chain links TRBV6-6 with TRBJ1-5, with D hard to call. This CDR3 is 14 amino acids long. Trimming removed 2 bases from V and 3 bases from J, with 8 bases in between. Germline CDR1 and CDR2: MNHNY and SVGAGI (reference sequence). CDR3 region: CASSYGESNQPQHF. The CDR3 DNA reads TGTGCCAGCAGTTACGGGGAGTCCAATCAGCCCCAGCATTTT.

This chain uses TRBV18 with TRBJ1-1, with D uncertain. The CDR3 is made up of 16 amino acids. Germline loops: CDR1 KGHSH, CDR2 LQKENI. Trimming took off 2 bases at V and 1 base at J, with 14 bases between the two ends. Here the CDR3 DNA reads TGTGCCAGCTCACCATGGTCGGGTTTAGCGAACACTGAAGCTTTCTTT. This codes for CASSPWSGLANTEAFF.

V usage is TRBV4-1 and J usage is TRBJ1-1; 8 bases match TRBD1. The CDR3 sequence is 13 residues long. With V trimmed by 3 bases and J by 10 bases, 7 bases remained unmatched. Germline V lookup: CDR1 MGHRA, CDR2 YSYEKL. The CDR3 coding sequence is TGCGCCAGCAGCCACAGTCAGACAGGGGTAGCTTTCTTT. Residues: CASSHSQTGVAFF.

This clone has only a few counts. This chain joins TRBV18 and TRBJ1-6; D is perhaps TRBD1 (5 bases). Germline assignment: CDR1 KGHSH and CDR2 LQKENI. The CDR3 totals 17 residues. The V end was cut by 5 bases, the J end by 6 bases, with 20 bases between. The CDR3 protein is CASSSQAGNVINSPLHF. The CDR3 DNA sequence: TGTGCCAGCTCATCCCAAGCAGGGAACGTTATTAATTCACCCCTCCACTTT.

CDR3 protein: CASSPTDRGRQWREKLFF. CDR3 nucleotides: TGTGCCAGCAGCCCAACCGACAGGGGGCGACAGTGGCGCGAAAAACTGTTTTTT. The chain uses TRBV7-2 and TRBJ1-4; TRBD1 agrees at 10 bases. V gave up 5 bases and J gave up 8 bases; unmatched junction bases: 17. Germline lookup yields CDR1 SGHTA and CDR2 FQGNSA. The CDR3 is 18 residues long.

A single count supports this clone. The chain joins TRBV7-9 to TRBJ1-6, with TRBD1 matching over 7 bases. The junction had 9 bases not matched to a gene; V was cut back by 5 bases and J by 5 bases. CDR1 is SEHNR, CDR2 FQNEAQ, per germline (reference sequence). This CDR3 is built from 16 residues. The CDR3 sequence is CASSARGRWNNSPLHF. CDR3 coding DNA: TGTGCCAGCAGCGCAAGGGGGCGTTGGAATAATTCACCCCTCCACTTT.

In this sample, this clone turned up a few times. The V gene is TRBV7-2, the J gene TRBJ1-3; D remains unclear. Germline CDR1 SGHTA, CDR2 FQGNSA. Trimming removed 5 bases at V and 1 base at J, with 15 bases between. CDR3 size: 16 residues. CDR3 in amino acids: CASSPEAGRSGNTIYF. In nucleotides, the CDR3 is TGTGCCAGCAGCCCCGAGGCCGGCAGATCTGGAAACACCATATATTTT.

Notes on this clone: Other DNA variants within this sample encode the same CDR3. This chain connects TRBV6-5 to TRBJ1-6; D perhaps matches TRBD1 (6 bases). The germline V gene encodes CDR1 MNHEY and CDR2 SVGAGI. The V end was cut by 4 bases, the J end by 10 bases, with 14 bases between. The CDR3 length is 14 residues. The CDR3 sequence: CASSLMQGYSPLHF. The DNA for the CDR3 is TGTGCCAGCAGTTTGATGCAGGGGTACTCACCCCTCCACTTT.

This rearrangement joins TRBV7-6 to TRBJ1-6; D perhaps matches TRBD1 (5 bases). Germline assignment: CDR1 SGHVS and CDR2 FNYEAQ. The CDR3 loop spans 14 amino acids. V lost 5 bases and J 6 bases, leaving 11 bases between the germline ends. CDR3 sequence reads: CASSTVGGNSPLHF. For the CDR3, the DNA is TGTGCCAGCAGCACAGTGGGGGGTAATTCACCCCTCCACTTT.

Points on this clone: Other DNA sequences in the sample encode the same CDR3. This chain connects TRBV29-1 to TRBJ2-4; tentative D call: TRBD2 (5 bases). This CDR3 is built from 13 residues. V was shortened by 3 bases and J by 6 bases, with 12 bases between the two germline ends. CDR1 and CDR2 (germline): SQVTM, ANQGSEA. The CDR3 is CSVDAGRGNIQYF. DNA for the CDR3: TGCAGCGTTGATGCCGGCCGGGGAAACATTCAGTACTTC.

This chain uses TRBV5-5 with TRBJ2-1, with D possibly matching TRBD1 (5 bases). The germline V gene encodes CDR1 SGHKS and CDR2 YYEKEE (reference sequence). The ends were cut back, 0 bases at V and 10 bases at J, with 5 bases in the middle. The CDR3 consists of 11 residues. CDR3 in DNA: TGTGCCAGCAGCTTGGACAGGGAGCAGTTCTTC. The encoded protein is CASSLDREQFF. The full variable domain, its missing parts supplied by reference TRBV5-5 and TRBJ2-1, is DAGVTQSPTHLIKTRGQQVTLRCSPISGHKSVSWYQQVLGQGPQFIFQYYEKEERGRGNFPDRFSARQFPNYSSELNVNALLLGDSALYLCASSLDREQFFGPGTRLTVL.

V and J are TRBV7-9 and TRBJ2-7; TRBD2 matches at 13 bases. Germline V gene lookup returns CDR1 SEHNR and CDR2 FQNEAQ (reference sequence). CDR3 length: 16 amino acids. With V trimmed by 4 bases and J by 4 bases, 7 bases remained unmatched. CDR3 protein: CASSYLGLAGRYEQYF. In nucleotides, the CDR3 is TGTGCCAGCAGCTACTTGGGACTAGCGGGGAGATACGAGCAGTACTTC.

The V and J genes are TRBV10-3 and TRBJ2-7; D may be TRBD1 (6 bases). CDR3 size: 13 residues. Germline V gives CDR1 ENHRY, CDR2 SYGVKD. V shed 11 bases and J shed 0 bases, with 14 bases lying between them. The CDR3 region is CAVSGDISYEQYF. In nucleotides, the CDR3 is TGTGCCGTGTCAGGGGATATCTCCTACGAGCAGTACTTC.

V gene TRBV4-1 combines with J gene TRBJ2-2, with 15 positions matching TRBD2. The CDR3 has 17 residues. Germline V lookup: CDR1 MGHRA, CDR2 YSYEKL. Trimming removed 4 bases from V and 5 bases from J; junction bases left unmatched: 5. In nucleotides, the CDR3 is TGCGCCAGCAGCCCTTGGACTAGCGGGGGGGGGACCGGGGAGCTGTTTTTT. This sequence encodes CASSPWTSGGGTGELFF.

The chain carries TRBV5-4 and TRBJ1-1, with unresolved D. The V gene's germline CDR1 is SGHNT and CDR2 YYREEE (reference sequence). The V and J ends lost 2 bases and 11 bases respectively, with 19 bases between them. The CDR3 covers 14 residues. The DNA of the CDR3 is TGTGCCAGCAGCTTAAGTCCGCGACACGCCGAGGCTTTCTTT. This gives the protein CASSLSPRHAEAFF.

The CDR3 loop is CASSLNNYMEYTF. The CDR3 coding sequence is TGTGCCAGCAGCCTAAACAATTACATGGAGTACACCTTC. The chain joins TRBV7-9 to TRBJ1-2, with no clear D. CDR3 length equals 13 residues. The germline V gene encodes CDR1 SEHNR and CDR2 FQNEAQ (reference sequence). V lost 5 bases and J lost 11, with 18 bases in between.

This chain uses TRBV7-2 with TRBJ1-6; weak D call: TRBD1 (6 bases). CDR3 length: 15 amino acids. V was shortened by 5 bases and J by 6 bases, with 14 bases between the two germline ends. The germline V gene has CDR1 SGHTA and CDR2 FQGNSA. CDR3 residues: CASSPSGGFNSPLHF. The CDR3 bases are TGTGCCAGCAGCCCGAGCGGGGGCTTTAATTCACCCCTCCACTTT.

This chain uses TRBV15 with TRBJ2-1, with 9 bases fitting TRBD1. The CDR3 contains 14 residues. V was clipped by 6 bases and J by 5 bases; unmatched bases: 5. CDR1 is LNHNV, CDR2 YYDKDF, per germline (reference sequence). CDR3 nucleotides: TGTGCCACCAGATGGGACAGGGCCCACAATGAGCAGTTCTTC. This encodes CATRWDRAHNEQFF.

V is TRBV9 and J is TRBJ1-4; D remains ambiguous. The germline V gene encodes CDR1 SGDLS and CDR2 YYNGEE. Trimming shortened V by 2 bases and J by 0 bases, and 5 bases separated the two germline ends. The CDR3 loop spans 14 amino acids. Here the CDR3 reads CASSVVATNEKLFF. DNA of the CDR3: TGTGCCAGCAGCGTTGTAGCAACTAATGAAAAACTGTTTTTT.

The chain employs TRBV29-1 and TRBJ1-1; D might be TRBD1 (6 bases). The CDR3 loop spans 13 amino acids. Germline loops: CDR1 SQVTM, CDR2 ANQGSEA. The V and J ends lost 6 bases and 2 bases respectively, with 13 bases between them. As DNA, the CDR3 is TGCAGCGTATATACAGGGCTTAACACTGAAGCTTTCTTT. It encodes CSVYTGLNTEAFF.

The CDR3 DNA reads as TGTGCCAGCAATGACTGGAGCTCCTATAATTCACCCCTCCACTTT. Its protein is CASNDWSSYNSPLHF. The chain joins TRBV6-6 to TRBJ1-6; D call uncertain. The CDR3 length is 15 residues. Per germline, CDR1 MNHNY and CDR2 SVGAGI (reference sequence). Trimming stripped 7 bases from V and 0 bases from J, with 10 bases between.

The chain employs TRBV4-3 and TRBJ1-3; 8 bases map to TRBD1. CDR1 and CDR2 (germline): LGHNA, YSLEER. This CDR3 is built from 17 residues. J was trimmed by 5 bases and V by 0 bases; bases with no gene match: 9. CDR3 protein: CASSQDYQGALRNTIYF. The CDR3 bases are TGCGCCAGCAGCCAAGATTACCAGGGGGCATTAAGAAACACCATATATTTT.

V is TRBV7-9 and J is TRBJ2-3; possible D gene TRBD1, 5 bases. CDR1 and CDR2 from the germline V gene are SEHNR and FQNEAQ (reference sequence). Between the trimmed V and J ends, which lost 2 bases and 6 bases, there was a span of 9 bases. CDR3 length: 13 residues. The DNA for the CDR3 is TGTGCCAGCAGCTTATTAAACAGGGATACGCAGTATTTT. It specifies CASSLLNRDTQYF.

This chain joins TRBV27 and TRBJ1-1; D might be TRBD1 (5 bases). The ends were cut back, 2 bases at V and 9 bases at J, with 10 bases in the middle. Germline CDR1 reads MNHEY; CDR2 reads SMNVEV (reference sequence). This CDR3 has 12 amino acids. CDR3 region: CASSLRGQQAFF. The DNA of the CDR3 is TGTGCCAGCAGTTTACGAGGACAACAAGCTTTCTTT.

V is TRBV4-2 and J is TRBJ2-5; TRBD2 matches 10 bases. The J call may be mistaken, given a closer DNA end match to TRBJ2-7. The germline gives CDR1 LGHNA, CDR2 YNFKEQ. The CDR3 is 16 amino acids. CDR3 sequence reads: CASSQDWSGGAFEQYF. The CDR3 bases are TGTGCCAGCAGCCAAGATTGGAGCGGGGGGGCTTTCGAGCAGTACTTC.